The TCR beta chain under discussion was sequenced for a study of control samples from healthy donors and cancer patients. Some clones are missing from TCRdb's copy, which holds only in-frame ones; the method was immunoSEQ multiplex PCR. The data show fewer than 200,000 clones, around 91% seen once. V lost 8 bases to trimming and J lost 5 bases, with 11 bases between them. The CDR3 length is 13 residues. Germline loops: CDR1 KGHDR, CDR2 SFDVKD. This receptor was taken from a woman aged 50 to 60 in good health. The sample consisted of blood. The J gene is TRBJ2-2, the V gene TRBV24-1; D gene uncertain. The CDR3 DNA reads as TGTGCCACCATCGGGTCCGCGACCGGGGAGCTGTTTTTT. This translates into CATIGSATGELFF.